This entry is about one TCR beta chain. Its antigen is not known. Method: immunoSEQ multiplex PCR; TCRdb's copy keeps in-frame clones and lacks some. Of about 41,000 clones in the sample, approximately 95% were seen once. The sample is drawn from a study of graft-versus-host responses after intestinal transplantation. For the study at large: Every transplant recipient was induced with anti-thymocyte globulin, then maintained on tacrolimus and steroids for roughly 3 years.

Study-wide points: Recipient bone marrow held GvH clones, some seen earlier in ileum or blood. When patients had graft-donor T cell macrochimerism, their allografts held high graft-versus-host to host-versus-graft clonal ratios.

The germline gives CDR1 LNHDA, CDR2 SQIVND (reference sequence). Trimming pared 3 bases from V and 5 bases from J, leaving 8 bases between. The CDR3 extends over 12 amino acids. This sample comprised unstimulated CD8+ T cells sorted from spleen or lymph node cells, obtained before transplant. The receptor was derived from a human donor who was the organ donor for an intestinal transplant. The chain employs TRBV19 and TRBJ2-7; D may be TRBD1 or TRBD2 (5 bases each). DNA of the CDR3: TGTGCCAGTAGTATGACGGGACACGAGCAGTACTTC. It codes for CASSMTGHEQYF. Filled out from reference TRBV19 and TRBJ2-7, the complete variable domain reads DGGITQSPKYLFRKEGQNVTLSCEQNLNHDAMYWYRQDPGQGLRLIYYSQIVNDFQKGDIAEGYSVSREKKESFPLTVTSAQKNPTAFYLCASSMTGHEQYFGPGTRLTVT.